These 20 T cell receptor beta chains were sequenced from one sample in a study of T-cell reconstitution after alpha-beta-depleted transplantation in children. TCRbeta library preparation incorporated unique molecular identifiers. One entry per CDR3 protein results from TCRdb running MiXCR on the PCR reads. The profile shows roughly 200,000 distinct CDR3 sequences, approximately 6.9% of them singletons. This specimen was PBMCs, taken before TCRalphabeta/CD19-depleted stem cell transplant. Receptors originate from a boy aged 2 to 10 with acute lymphoblastic leukemia, due to receive a stem cell transplant.

At least ten counts were recorded for this clonotype. The rearrangement uses TRBV20-1 and TRBJ2-7; 7 bases agree with TRBD2. The CDR3 consists of 17 residues. Germline CDR1 DFQATT, CDR2 SNEGSKA (reference sequence). Trimming removed 0 bases from V and 3 bases from J; junction bases left unmatched: 14. The CDR3 sequence is CSARDIAAPGLFYEQYF. Here the CDR3 DNA reads TGCAGTGCTAGAGATATCGCCGCGCCGGGACTATTCTACGAGCAGTACTTC.

This clonotype showed up many times. The chain is built from TRBV4-1 and TRBJ2-2, with 10 bases lining up with TRBD2. The CDR3 spans 21 residues. V gave up 0 bases and J gave up 0 bases; unmatched junction bases: 13. CDR1 and CDR2 from the germline V gene are MGHRA and YSYEKL. CDR3: CASSQERPLTSGTSNTGELFF. The DNA of the CDR3 is TGCGCCAGCAGCCAAGAAAGGCCCCTTACTAGCGGGACATCGAACACCGGGGAGCTGTTTTTT.

This clonotype was observed at least ten times. The chain is built from TRBV6-5 and TRBJ2-7; the D gene is possibly TRBD1 (6 bases). The germline CDR1 and CDR2 sequences are MNHEY and SVGAGI. CDR3 length: 15 residues. Trimming removed 6 bases from V and 0 bases from J, with 15 bases in between. The CDR3 DNA follows: TGTGCCAGCAGCCCGGACAGAACCCACTCCTACGAGCAGTACTTC. It encodes CASSPDRTHSYEQYF.

This clonotype was recorded a few times. This chain joins TRBV30 and TRBJ2-2; D gene unclear. V lost 4 bases, J lost 6 bases, and 6 bases lay in between. Germline V gene lookup returns CDR1 GTSNPN and CDR2 SVGIG (reference sequence). The CDR3 is made up of 11 amino acids. CDR3 amino acids: CAWILAGELFF. CDR3 coding DNA: TGTGCCTGGATTCTAGCCGGGGAGCTGTTTTTT.

The chain joins TRBV11-2 to TRBJ2-4, with a tentative D call TRBD1 (5 bases). This CDR3 is built from 12 residues. Per the germline V gene, CDR1 is SGHAT and CDR2 is FQNNGV. V lost 5 bases, J lost 9 bases, and 11 bases lay in between. In DNA, the CDR3 is TGTGCCAGCAGCCCAGACAGTAGCATTCAGTACTTC. Encoded protein: CASSPDSSIQYF.

In this sample, this clonotype turned up a few times. The CDR3 reads CASSLTGRGLTGELFF. The CDR3 DNA sequence: TGTGCCAGCAGCTTAACGGGCAGGGGGCTGACCGGGGAGCTGTTTTTT. The chain recombines TRBV7-3 with TRBJ2-2, with 8 bases that match TRBD1. Germline lookup yields CDR1 SGHTA and CDR2 FQGTGA. V lost 0 bases and J lost 5; bases outside the gene matches: 5. This CDR3 is built from 16 residues.

This clonotype was seen a few times. The chain links TRBV11-2 to TRBJ1-1; possibly TRBD1 for D (6 bases). Trimming took 5 bases from V and 4 from J, leaving 20 bases between them. Germline values: CDR1 SGHAT, CDR2 FQNNGV. CDR3 length: 16 amino acids. CDR3 sequence (DNA): TGTGCCAGCAGCCAAGCGGGGGGCGGTGGGACCACTGAAGCTTTCTTT. Translated, it gives CASSQAGGGGTTEAFF.

This clonotype was detected only a few times. The CDR3 region has the DNA TGTGCCAGCAGTGGATTAGGGACGGGAGGAGAGACCCAGTACTTC. Translated, it gives CASSGLGTGGETQYF. V gene TRBV6-1 combines with J gene TRBJ2-5; 7 bases map to TRBD2. The CDR3 is 15 amino acids. Germline V gene data show CDR1 as MNHNS and CDR2 as SASEGT. Trimming cost V 4 bases and J 4 bases; bases outside gene matches: 9.

This clonotype was found many times. This chain uses TRBV3-1 with TRBJ1-1; tentative D call: TRBD1 (5 bases). CDR1 is LGHDT, CDR2 YNNKEL, per germline (reference sequence). The length of the CDR3 is 12 residues. Trimming shortened V by 6 bases and J by 1 base, and 6 bases separated the two germline ends. The CDR3: CASRRGNTEAFF. The CDR3 DNA reads as TGTGCCAGCAGAAGGGGGAACACTGAAGCTTTCTTT.

The V gene is TRBV11-2, the J gene TRBJ2-3; D might be TRBD2 (6 bases). The CDR3 covers 16 residues. Looked up from germline, CDR1 is SGHAT and CDR2 is FQNNGV. V was shortened by 2 bases and J by 5 bases, with 17 bases between the two germline ends. CDR3 residues: CASSLSPLAAVDTQYF. In nucleotides, the CDR3 is TGTGCCAGCAGCTTAAGCCCACTAGCTGCGGTAGATACGCAGTATTTT. The variable domain in full, with the rest retrieved from reference TRBV11-2 and TRBJ2-3, is EAGVAQSPRYKIIEKRQSVAFWCNPISGHATLYWYQQILGQGPKLLIQFQNNGVVDDSQLPKDRFSAERLKGVDSTLKIQPAKLEDSAVYLCASSLSPLAAVDTQYFGPGTRLTVL.

This clonotype was counted between two and nine times. J is TRBJ1-2 and V is TRBV11-1; D gene uncertain. The CDR3 is 12 amino acids. V shed 7 bases and J shed 5 bases, with 11 bases lying between them. Germline CDR1 and CDR2: SGHAT and FQDESV (reference sequence). The CDR3 DNA follows: TGTGCCAGCACCCGGGAAGGGTATGGCTACACCTTC. It yields the protein CASTREGYGYTF.

This clonotype was picked up many times. The rearrangement links TRBV20-1 to TRBJ2-1; D is perhaps TRBD2 (7 bases). Trimming shortened V by 2 bases and J by 4 bases, and 15 bases separated the two germline ends. The length of the CDR3 is 15 residues. In germline, CDR1 is DFQATT, CDR2 SNEGSKA (reference sequence). Here the CDR3 reads CSARPAGGPYNEQFF. CDR3 DNA: TGCAGTGCTAGACCGGCCGGGGGGCCTTACAATGAGCAGTTCTTC.

The rearrangement links TRBV4-1 to TRBJ2-7, with D perhaps matching TRBD2 (5 bases). The germline gives CDR1 MGHRA, CDR2 YSYEKL. The CDR3 spans 13 residues. V lost 2 bases to trimming and J lost 4 bases, with 9 bases between them. The CDR3 DNA is TGCGCCAGCAGCCAACCTTCGGGGTACGAGCAGTACTTC. Protein sequence: CASSQPSGYEQYF.

Ten or more counts support this clonotype. This chain uses TRBV28 with TRBJ2-5; D is possibly TRBD1 (5 bases). The CDR3 loop spans 12 amino acids. The germline CDR1 and CDR2 sequences are MDHEN and SYDVKM. V dropped 6 bases and J dropped 4 bases, with 9 bases sitting between them. For the CDR3, the DNA is TGTGCCAGCAGCTTTACAGGAGAGACCCAGTACTTC. Translated: CASSFTGETQYF. Full variable domain (missing parts from reference TRBV28 and TRBJ2-5): DVKVTQSSRYLVKRTGEKVFLECVQDMDHENMFWYRQDPGLGLRLIYFSYDVKMKEKGDIPEGYSVSREKKERFSLILESASTNQTSMYLCASSFTGETQYFGPGTRLLVL.

This clonotype was observed many times. The genes are TRBV28 and TRBJ2-2; D call uncertain. V gave up 5 bases and J gave up 5 bases, with 0 bases separating them. The CDR3 sequence is 10 residues long. Germline CDR1 reads MDHEN; CDR2 reads SYDVKM. CDR3 DNA sequence: TGTGCCAGCAGTACCGGGGAGCTGTTTTTT. Translated: CASSTGELFF.

There are many counts of this clonotype. The chain uses TRBV29-1 and TRBJ1-6, with D unresolved. Trimming removed 7 bases from V and 4 bases from J, with 5 bases in between. CDR1 is SQVTM, CDR2 ANQGSEA, per germline. CDR3 length equals 11 residues. The CDR3 is CSGGYNSPLHF. Here the CDR3 DNA reads TGCAGCGGGGGATATAATTCACCCCTCCACTTT.

The chain is built from TRBV24-1 and TRBJ2-2; possible D gene TRBD2, 5 bases. CDR3 length: 12 residues. CDR1 and CDR2 (germline): KGHDR, SFDVKD. V was cut by 8 bases and J by 7 bases, with 10 bases left in between. The CDR3 DNA sequence: TGTGCCACCAAACGGGATGACGGGGAGCTGTTTTTT. It encodes CATKRDDGELFF.

Only a few counts were recorded for this clonotype. The chain is built from TRBV28 and TRBJ2-4; D is ambiguous. Germline CDR1 is MDHEN and CDR2 is SYDVKM. The CDR3 has 13 amino acids. Trimming shortened V by 7 bases and J by 8 bases, and 15 bases separated the two germline ends. CDR3 sequence reads: CASTRTTSHIQYF. CDR3 nucleotide sequence: TGTGCCAGCACCCGAACGACCAGTCACATTCAGTACTTC.

This clonotype has a count of ten or more. This chain links TRBV20-1 with TRBJ2-1, with TRBD2 matching 8 bases. CDR3 size: 15 residues. The germline gives CDR1 DFQATT, CDR2 SNEGSKA (reference sequence). V dropped 5 bases and J dropped 3; count of bases not matched to a gene: 9. CDR3: CSALPQRGGYNEQFF. The DNA for the CDR3 is TGCAGTGCTCTCCCCCAACGGGGGGGCTACAATGAGCAGTTCTTC.

This clonotype was detected only a few times. This sequence joins TRBV4-2 and TRBJ2-2; TRBD2 aligns across 7 bases. Unmatched junction bases numbered 9, after V lost 1 base and J lost 1 base. Germline V CDR1 and CDR2: LGHNA, YNFKEQ. CDR3 length: 18 amino acids. CDR3 sequence (DNA): TGTGCCAGCAGCCAAGGGAGAAGAGGCGGGGGGAACACCGGGGAGCTGTTTTTT. It specifies CASSQGRRGGGNTGELFF.